This T cell receptor beta chain was captured by sequencing in a study of T cells after somatic rescue of genetic block (TCRdb year 2020). The study in broad terms: The study assessed how robust, over the long term, a T-cell system was when the system had developed through somatic rescue of a genetic block in T-cell development.

Including the terminal cysteine and phenylalanine, the CDR3 comprises 16 residues. CDR3 DNA only is kept here, 48 bases in frame from base 1. In the germline V gene, CDR1 corresponds to KGHSH and CDR2 to LQKENI. Trimming leaves V shorter by 3 bases and J shorter by 0 bases, with the junction holding 4 bases beyond the gene matches. Library preparation used the immunoSEQ multiplex PCR assay. Entries here come from immuneACCESS through TCRdb and include only in-frame sequences with V and J called. Some clones fail to appear in such tables; in the studies checked, an unresolved V gene covers under half of the shortfall, and the cause of the remainder is unknown. A total of 60,000 to 75,000 clones appear in this sample, about 91% of them only once. The top ten constitute around 3% of the sample. To note about this clone: Its antigen is unknown. Per-base qualities were not stored, and no clone one base away is much larger.

This chain joins TRBV18 to TRBJ1-3, with 8 central nucleotides matching TRBD1. The sequence was obtained from a man between 40 and 49 years old. Sequencing was done on a sample of peripheral blood mononuclear cells (PBMCs). The CDR3 protein sequence reads: CASSPGQGYSGNTIYF. The nucleotide sequence is TGTGCCAGCTCACCCGGACAGGGCTACTCTGGAAACACCATATATTTT. The CDR3 plus the reference TRBV18 and TRBJ1-3 genes for the other parts give the full variable domain: NAGVMQNPRHLVRRRGQEARLRCSPMKGHSHVYWYRQLPEEGLKFMVYLQKENIIDESGMPKERFSAEFPKEGPSILRIQQVVRGDSAAYFCASSPGQGYSGNTIYFGEGSWLTVV.